The clone carrying this T cell receptor (beta chain) is medium-sized (0.01 to 0.1%) in the sample. The antigen is not known. Germline V gene sequence: CDR1 DFQATT, CDR2 SNEGSKA (reference sequence). V was pared by 3 bases and J by 0 bases, with 9 bases between. CDR3 length equals 14 residues. The data are from a study of T cell repertoires in aging, cancer and after chemotherapy. Broader study findings: In cancer patients, declining TCR diversity with age involved lost richness and lost evenness. Median generation probability rose over the chemotherapy interval in each cancer cohort, suggesting rebound thymic output. Immunological memory after chemotherapy cannot be judged from the repertoire data.

The template was genomic DNA from peripheral blood, not RNA. A mixed TRB-A/B primer pool amplified rearranged TRB by multiplex touch-down PCR. TCRdb processed the multiplex PCR reads anew with MiXCR; each CDR3 protein has one entry. The sample carries under 2,000 distinct CDR3 sequences, 21% recorded once. What was sequenced was blood. The receptor was derived from a human donor with a blood cancer. The V call is TRBV20-1, the J call TRBJ1-5; D remains unclear. CDR3 residues: CSARVGNSNQPQHF. As DNA, the CDR3 is TGCAGTGCTAGGGTAGGGAATAGCAATCAGCCCCAGCATTTT.